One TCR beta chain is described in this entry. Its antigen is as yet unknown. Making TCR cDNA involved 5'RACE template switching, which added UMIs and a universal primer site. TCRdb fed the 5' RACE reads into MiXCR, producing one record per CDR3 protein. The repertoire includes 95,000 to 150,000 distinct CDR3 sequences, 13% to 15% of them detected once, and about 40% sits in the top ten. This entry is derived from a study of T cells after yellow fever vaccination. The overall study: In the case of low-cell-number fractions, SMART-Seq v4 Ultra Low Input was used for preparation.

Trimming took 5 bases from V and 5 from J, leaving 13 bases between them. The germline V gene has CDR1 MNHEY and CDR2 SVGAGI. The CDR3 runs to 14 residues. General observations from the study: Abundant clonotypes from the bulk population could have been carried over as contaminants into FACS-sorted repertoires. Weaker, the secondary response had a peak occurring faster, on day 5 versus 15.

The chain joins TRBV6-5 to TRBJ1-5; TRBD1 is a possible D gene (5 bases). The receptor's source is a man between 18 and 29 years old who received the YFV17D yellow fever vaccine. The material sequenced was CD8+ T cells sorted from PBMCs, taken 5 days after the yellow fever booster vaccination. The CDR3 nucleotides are TGTGCCAGCAGTGCTACAGGTCCCCATCAGCCCCAGCATTTT. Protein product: CASSATGPHQPQHF.